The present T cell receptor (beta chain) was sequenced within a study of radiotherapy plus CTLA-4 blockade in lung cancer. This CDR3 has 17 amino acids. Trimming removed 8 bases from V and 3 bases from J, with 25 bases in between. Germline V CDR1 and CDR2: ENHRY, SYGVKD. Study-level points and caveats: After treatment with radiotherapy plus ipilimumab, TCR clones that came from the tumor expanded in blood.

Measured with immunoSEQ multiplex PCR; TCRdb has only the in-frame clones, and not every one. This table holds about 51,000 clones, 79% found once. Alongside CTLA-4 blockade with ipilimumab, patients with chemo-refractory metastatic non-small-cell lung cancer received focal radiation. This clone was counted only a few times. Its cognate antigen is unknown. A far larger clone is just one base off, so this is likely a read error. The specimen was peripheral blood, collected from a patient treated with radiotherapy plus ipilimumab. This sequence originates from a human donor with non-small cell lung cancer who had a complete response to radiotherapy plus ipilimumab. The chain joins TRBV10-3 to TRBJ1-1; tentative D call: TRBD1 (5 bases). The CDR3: CAILADGALREHTEAFF. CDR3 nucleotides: TGTGCCATCCTAGCGGACGGGGCCTTGAGGGAGCACACTGAAGCTTTCTTT.